Listed below are T cell receptor beta chains from one sample, sequenced in a study of blood T cell repertoires in COVID-19. The protocol was immunoSEQ multiplex PCR, while the TCRdb copy is restricted to in-frame clones and leaves out a portion. The sample lists roughly 200,000 clones; over 75% were seen once. The sequenced material came from peripheral blood. All receptors come from a man aged 55-75 years with acute or convalescent COVID-19. The CDR3 runs from the conserved cysteine through the conserved F or W. D genes are given only for firm matches. Clone size is not always given. Where it is, it says once, few, many or a class for expanded clones.

J gene	V gene	D gene	clone size	CDR3 DNA	CDR3 protein
TRBJ2-7	TRBV2	TRBD1	.	TGTGCCAGCAGGGGGACAGTTACCTACGAGCAGTACTTC	CASRGTVTYEQYF
TRBJ2-1	TRBV4-1	TRBD2	.	TGCGCCACTCGCGGGAGCACGAGCTCCTACAATGAGCAGTTCTTC	CATRGSTSSYNEQFF
TRBJ2-7	TRBV6-5	TRBD1	once	TGTGCCAGCAGCGGACGGACAGGGACCTACGAGCAGTACTTC	CASSGRTGTYEQYF
TRBJ2-7	TRBV19	.	.	TGTGCCAGTAGTCCTGCCTTATCGCGGGAGCAGTACTTC	CASSPALSREQYF
TRBJ1-2	TRBV5-6	TRBD1	.	TGTGCCAGCAGCCCCAGGACAGGGGTTGGCTACACCTTC	CASSPRTGVGYTF
TRBJ2-1	TRBV6-6	TRBD2	.	TGTGCCAGCAGCCCCCGACTAGCGGGAGGGCCTGGAGGCTCCTACAATGAGCAGTTCTTC	CASSPRLAGGPGGSYNEQFF
TRBJ2-5	TRBV18	TRBD1	.	TGTGCCAGCTCGCCAGGTGACAGGGCACAAGAGACCCAGTACTTC	CASSPGDRAQETQYF
TRBJ2-2	TRBV5-1	TRBD2	.	TGCGCCAGCAGCACGGCCGGGACTAGCGGACCGAACACCGGGGAGCTGTTTTTT	CASSTAGTSGPNTGELFF
TRBJ2-2	TRBV2	TRBD1	.	TGTGCCAGCAGACCCGGGACAGCCCCTGTCCGGGGTACCGGGGAGCTGTTTTTT	CASRPGTAPVRGTGELFF
TRBJ1-5	TRBV19	.	.	TGTGCCAGTAGTATAATGGCCGGCAATCAGCCCCAGCATTTT	CASSIMAGNQPQHF
TRBJ1-2	TRBV7-9	.	few	TGTGCCAGCAGCTTAGCCTTAGGCAGTGAGGGCTATGGCTACACCTTC	CASSLALGSEGYGYTF
TRBJ2-3	TRBV3-1/TRBV3-2	.	.	TGTGCCAGCAGCTACGGGGGGCAGGACGCAGATACGCAGTATTTT	CASSYGGQDADTQYF
TRBJ2-3	TRBV4-2	TRBD2	.	TGTGCCAGCAGCCTCCCTGTTGGCGGGGGAGTTCGAGATACGCAGTATTTT	CASSLPVGGGVRDTQYF
TRBJ1-2	TRBV28	.	.	TGTGCCAGTGGGGGGTGGTATGGCTACACCTTC	CASGGWYGYTF
TRBJ1-2	TRBV5-6	.	.	TGTGCCAGCAGTCCGCGGGAGGGATTTCGCTATGGCTACACCTTC	CASSPREGFRYGYTF
TRBJ1-4	TRBV28	.	.	TGTGCCAGTCCCATTAGGTACAGGCGGGGCGAAAAACTGTTTTTT	CASPIRYRRGEKLFF
TRBJ2-3	TRBV10-3	TRBD1	once	TGTGCCATCAGACAGGGGGCGGGCACAGATACGCAGTATTTT	CAIRQGAGTDTQYF
TRBJ2-1	TRBV19	.	.	TGTGCTACCTCCGGGGGGCACAATGAGCAGTTCTTC	CATSGGHNEQFF
TRBJ2-2	TRBV7-3	TRBD1	.	TGTGCCAGCACAAGAGACAGGGCTGGCGGGGAGCTGTTTTTT	CASTRDRAGGELFF
TRBJ1-4	TRBV28	TRBD1	once	TGTGCCAGCAGCGGACAGGGGGCGCAAGAAAAACTGTTTTTT	CASSGQGAQEKLFF